These 7 T cell receptor beta chains share one sample of origin, sequenced in a study of monozygotic twins with inflammatory bowel disease. TCRdb re-called the 5' RACE reads, yielding one record per CDR3 amino acid sequence without DNA. The specimen's table records about 300,000 distinct CDR3 sequences. Sequenced input: blood. Receptors were obtained from a human donor with ulcerative colitis or Crohn's disease, or a healthy co-twin of an affected twin (not recorded which).

V gene TRBV20-1 combines with J gene TRBJ2-7; TCRdb's D call, TRBD2, is unchecked because there is no DNA. The CDR3 contains 13 residues. The germline V gene encodes CDR1 DFQATT and CDR2 SNEGSKA (reference sequence). This CDR3 reads CSAATSGGFEQYF.

The V call is TRBV24-1, the J call TRBJ2-3. The germline CDR1 and CDR2 sequences are KGHDR and SFDVKD. The CDR3 spans 13 residues. Here the CDR3 reads CATSDLRADTQYF.

The CDR3 sequence: CASSLVANTGELFF. This chain links TRBV5-1 with TRBJ2-2. This CDR3 spans 14 amino acids. CDR1 and CDR2 (germline): SGHRS, YFSETQ. Full variable domain (outside the CDR3, taken from reference TRBV5-1 and TRBJ2-2): KAGVTQTPRYLIKTRGQQVTLSCSPISGHRSVSWYQQTPGQGLQFLFEYFSETQRNKGNFPGRFSGRQFSNSRSEMNVSTLELGDSALYLCASSLVANTGELFFGEGSRLTVL.

This chain joins TRBV5-5 and TRBJ2-5; TCRdb's D gene call, TRBD2, goes unchecked for lack of DNA. The CDR3 extends over 15 amino acids. Looked up from germline, CDR1 is SGHKS and CDR2 is YYEKEE (reference sequence). The CDR3 protein is CASSFDGGAVETQYF. Complete variable domain (other parts from reference TRBV5-5 and TRBJ2-5): DAGVTQSPTHLIKTRGQQVTLRCSPISGHKSVSWYQQVLGQGPQFIFQYYEKEERGRGNFPDRFSARQFPNYSSELNVNALLLGDSALYLCASSFDGGAVETQYFGPGTRLLVL.

This rearrangement joins TRBV30 to TRBJ2-5. The germline CDR1 and CDR2 sequences are GTSNPN and SVGIG (reference sequence). The length of the CDR3 is 11 residues. The CDR3 loop is CAWGSRETQYF.

V usage is TRBV28 and J usage is TRBJ2-1; TCRdb gives TRBD2 as the D gene, but with no DNA this cannot be confirmed. This CDR3 contains 16 residues. CDR1 is MDHEN, CDR2 SYDVKM, per germline. The CDR3 reads CASSRPTSLRYNEQFF.

The V and J genes are TRBV10-3 and TRBJ2-1; no DNA is available, so the TRBD2 call from TCRdb remains unchecked. Germline V gives CDR1 ENHRY, CDR2 SYGVKD. CDR3 length equals 17 residues. This CDR3 reads CAIRGQRLAGADNEQFF.